One sample yielded the 21 T cell receptor beta chains listed below, sequenced in a study of post-analysis software for immune sequencing data. The antigens for these receptors are not known. Tagging with unique molecular identifiers was a feature of the TCR beta cDNA libraries. TCRdb analysed the PCR reads with MiXCR anew, one entry per CDR3 protein. This sample has fewer than 550,000 distinct CDR3 sequences; under 40% occur once, and the top ten carry around 5.9%. Study-level results: A handful of TRBV segments appeared more often in patients than in controls, and TRBV5-6, TRBV5-1 and TRBV20-1 were among these.

Sequencing input: blood. All receptors come from a girl aged 2 to 17 with multiple sclerosis.

CDR3 coding DNA: TGTGCCATCAGTGCCCTCGGAGCAGGGCCGGGGAACACTGAAGCTTTCTTT. Protein sequence: CAISALGAGPGNTEAFF. This sequence joins TRBV10-3 and TRBJ1-1, with D maybe TRBD1 (5 bases). Between the trimmed V and J ends, which lost 4 bases and 1 base, there was a span of 19 bases. The CDR3 extends over 17 amino acids. Germline CDR1 ENHRY, CDR2 SYGVKD.

This clonotype was counted only a few times. This chain links TRBV29-1 with TRBJ2-1, with 8 bases identical to TRBD2. Trimming at V came to 6 bases and at J to 12 bases, leaving 7 bases not matched to a gene. The germline V gene has CDR1 SQVTM and CDR2 ANQGSEA. The CDR3 consists of 11 residues. The CDR3 sequence: CSVGTSGSQFF. DNA of the CDR3: TGCAGCGTGGGAACTAGCGGCTCGCAGTTCTTC.

This chain connects TRBV20-1 to TRBJ1-1; 7 nucleotides agree with TRBD1. Germline V gene data show CDR1 as DFQATT and CDR2 as SNEGSKA (reference sequence). The length of the CDR3 is 14 residues. Losses at the gene ends were 1 base for V and 1 base for J; bases not matched to a gene: 3. The CDR3 is CSARVNRGNTEAFF. The DNA for the CDR3 is TGCAGTGCTAGAGTCAACAGGGGGAACACTGAAGCTTTCTTT.

This clonotype was counted only a few times. The gene calls are TRBV28 and TRBJ2-7; tentative D call: TRBD2 (6 bases). Germline V lookup: CDR1 MDHEN, CDR2 SYDVKM. Between the trimmed V and J ends, which lost 6 bases and 1 base, there was a span of 13 bases. This CDR3 contains 14 residues. Here the CDR3 reads CASSGGPKSYEQYF. Here the CDR3 DNA reads TGTGCCAGCAGCGGGGGACCGAAGTCCTACGAGCAGTACTTC.

The chain carries TRBV5-5 and TRBJ2-1; TRBD2 matches 10 bases. CDR1 SGHKS and CDR2 YYEKEE come from the germline V gene (reference sequence). The CDR3 spans 17 residues. V shed 1 base and J 7 bases; nucleotides not matched to a gene: 11. The chain's CDR3 is CASSLSIGAGGRNEQFF. Here the CDR3 DNA reads TGTGCCAGCAGCTTGTCGATTGGAGCGGGGGGGCGGAATGAGCAGTTCTTC.

This clonotype was seen only a few times. This chain uses TRBV20-1 with TRBJ2-5; D not resolved. This CDR3 has 13 residues. CDR1 and CDR2 from the germline V gene are DFQATT and SNEGSKA (reference sequence). As DNA, the CDR3 is TGCAGCCCGAGGCGGAGAAATCAAGAGACCCAGTACTTC. This codes for CSPRRRNQETQYF.

This chain connects TRBV5-1 to TRBJ1-5; D unclear. V dropped 6 bases and J dropped 6 bases, with 10 bases sitting between them. Germline V CDR1 and CDR2: SGHRS, YFSETQ. CDR3 length equals 12 residues. DNA for the CDR3: TGCGCCAGCATTGGTTTTAGTCAGCCCCAGCATTTT. Translating it yields CASIGFSQPQHF.

This clonotype appeared a few times. The chain has TRBV24-1 and TRBJ2-1, with TRBD1 as a possible D gene (7 bases). Germline V lookup: CDR1 KGHDR, CDR2 SFDVKD. With 3 bases removed from V and 1 base from J, the gap between germline ends came to 15 bases. This CDR3 region has 17 residues. Here the CDR3 reads CATSDPAGGLSYNEQFF. In DNA, the CDR3 is TGTGCCACCAGTGATCCTGCAGGGGGGTTATCCTACAATGAGCAGTTCTTC.

This clonotype was seen a few times. V and J are TRBV4-2 and TRBJ2-5; D could derive from TRBD1 or TRBD2 (5 bases each). Trimming took 0 bases from V and 1 from J, leaving 9 bases between them. Germline values: CDR1 LGHNA, CDR2 YNFKEQ. The CDR3 length is 15 residues. CDR3 bases: TGTGCCAGCAGCCAAGATCGAGGGGCCCAAGAGACCCAGTACTTC. Its protein product is CASSQDRGAQETQYF.

V is TRBV5-1 and J is TRBJ2-7; 9 bases line up with TRBD1. The end of the DNA is better explained by TRBJ2-4, so the J call may be wrong. Germline assignment: CDR1 SGHRS and CDR2 YFSETQ. The CDR3 has 14 amino acids. In DNA, the CDR3 is TGCGCCAGCAGCCCGAACCGACAGGGGGACATTCAGTACTTC. This sequence encodes CASSPNRQGDIQYF.

The chain links TRBV6-4 to TRBJ2-5, with 7 bases identical to TRBD1. Germline CDR1 reads MRHNA; CDR2 reads SNTAGT. After removal of 3 bases from V and 11 bases from J, the junction contained 12 bases not matched to a gene. The CDR3 extends over 14 amino acids. The CDR3 DNA sequence: TGTGCCAGCAGTGAAGGGACAGTCCCCAATGAGCAGTACTTC. The encoded protein is CASSEGTVPNEQYF.

This clonotype was counted between two and nine times. The V and J genes are TRBV10-3 and TRBJ2-2; maybe TRBD1 (6 bases). CDR3 size: 15 residues. V lost 4 bases and J lost 4, with 13 bases in between. Germline CDR1 and CDR2: ENHRY and SYGVKD. The CDR3 DNA is TGTGCCATCAGTGTACCAGGGGCTGTCACCGGGGAGCTGTTTTTT. Protein: CAISVPGAVTGELFF.

V and J are TRBV3-1 and TRBJ2-7; 8 bases align to TRBD2. The CDR3 runs 16 residues. V lost 3 bases and J lost 0; bases outside the gene matches: 7. Germline V CDR1 and CDR2: LGHDT, YNNKEL (reference sequence). CDR3 amino acids: CASSHYSGASSYEQYF. In DNA form, the CDR3 reads TGTGCCAGCAGCCACTATAGCGGGGCTAGCTCCTACGAGCAGTACTTC.

This clonotype came up many times. This chain joins TRBV10-3 and TRBJ2-5; 9 nucleotides match TRBD1. The germline V gene encodes CDR1 ENHRY and CDR2 SYGVKD. This CDR3 has 15 amino acids. V lost 6 bases, J lost 5 bases, and 10 bases stayed unmatched. The CDR3 nucleotides are TGTGCCATCAGCGAACCGGGACAGGGTCGGGAGACCCAGTACTTC. Translation gives CAISEPGQGRETQYF.

This clonotype was picked up a small number of times. V gene TRBV5-1 combines with J gene TRBJ1-1; D is perhaps TRBD1 (5 bases). The length of the CDR3 is 15 residues. With 0 bases removed from V and 1 base from J, the gap between germline ends came to 10 bases. Germline CDR1 SGHRS, CDR2 YFSETQ. The CDR3: CASSLDRGWNTEAFF. The CDR3 DNA reads as TGCGCCAGCAGCTTGGACCGGGGGTGGAACACTGAAGCTTTCTTT.

The chain combines TRBV7-2 with TRBJ2-3; 7 bases match TRBD2. The junction had 10 bases not matched to a gene; V was cut back by 2 bases and J by 2 bases. Looked up from germline, CDR1 is SGHTA and CDR2 is FQGNSA. This CDR3 has 17 residues. CDR3 sequence: CASSLRSGRGYTDTQYF. CDR3 DNA: TGTGCCAGCAGCTTAAGGTCGGGGAGGGGATACACAGATACGCAGTATTTT.

This clonotype was seen a few times. The rearrangement joins TRBV20-1 to TRBJ2-1; 12 bases fit TRBD2. Germline CDR1 and CDR2: DFQATT and SNEGSKA (reference sequence). V was clipped by 6 bases and J by 6 bases; unmatched bases: 9. This CDR3 region has 15 residues. CDR3 region: CSATRLAGVSNEQFF. The CDR3 region has the DNA TGCAGTGCAACGCGACTAGCGGGGGTATCCAATGAGCAGTTCTTC.

The gene calls are TRBV6-2 or TRBV6-3 and TRBJ2-4; D unclear. The CDR3 sequence is 13 residues long. Trimming took off 6 bases at V and 3 bases at J, with 9 bases between the two ends. Germline V gene lookup returns CDR1 MNHEY and CDR2 SVGEGT. The CDR3 bases are TGTGCCAGCAGGGAGTCTAGCAAAAACATTCAGTACTTC. Translating it yields CASRESSKNIQYF.

The rearrangement joins TRBV10-2 to TRBJ2-5; 16 bases fit TRBD2. CDR1 is WSHSY and CDR2 is SAAADI in the germline V gene. The V segment lost 8 bases and the J segment 5 bases; nucleotides outside the gene matches: 5. CDR3 length: 15 residues. The CDR3 DNA follows: TGCGCCAGCGAAGGGACTAGCGGGGGGGTGGAGACCCAGTACTTC. This encodes CASEGTSGGVETQYF.

This clonotype was observed a few times. This rearrangement joins TRBV12-3 or TRBV12-4 to TRBJ2-1; 9 bases agree with TRBD2. J lost 1 base, V lost 7 bases, and 5 bases had no gene match. The CDR3 contains 15 residues. CDR3: CASTKRGESYNEQFF. CDR3 DNA sequence: TGTGCCAGCACTAAGCGGGGGGAATCCTACAATGAGCAGTTCTTC.

The chain links TRBV20-1 to TRBJ2-1; 7 bases agree with TRBD2. With V trimmed by 6 bases and J by 10 bases, 9 bases remained unmatched. The CDR3 has 12 amino acids. CDR1 is DFQATT and CDR2 is SNEGSKA in the germline V gene (reference sequence). The CDR3 spells CSAKRDFGEQFF. DNA for the CDR3: TGCAGTGCCAAGCGGGATTTTGGCGAGCAGTTCTTC.